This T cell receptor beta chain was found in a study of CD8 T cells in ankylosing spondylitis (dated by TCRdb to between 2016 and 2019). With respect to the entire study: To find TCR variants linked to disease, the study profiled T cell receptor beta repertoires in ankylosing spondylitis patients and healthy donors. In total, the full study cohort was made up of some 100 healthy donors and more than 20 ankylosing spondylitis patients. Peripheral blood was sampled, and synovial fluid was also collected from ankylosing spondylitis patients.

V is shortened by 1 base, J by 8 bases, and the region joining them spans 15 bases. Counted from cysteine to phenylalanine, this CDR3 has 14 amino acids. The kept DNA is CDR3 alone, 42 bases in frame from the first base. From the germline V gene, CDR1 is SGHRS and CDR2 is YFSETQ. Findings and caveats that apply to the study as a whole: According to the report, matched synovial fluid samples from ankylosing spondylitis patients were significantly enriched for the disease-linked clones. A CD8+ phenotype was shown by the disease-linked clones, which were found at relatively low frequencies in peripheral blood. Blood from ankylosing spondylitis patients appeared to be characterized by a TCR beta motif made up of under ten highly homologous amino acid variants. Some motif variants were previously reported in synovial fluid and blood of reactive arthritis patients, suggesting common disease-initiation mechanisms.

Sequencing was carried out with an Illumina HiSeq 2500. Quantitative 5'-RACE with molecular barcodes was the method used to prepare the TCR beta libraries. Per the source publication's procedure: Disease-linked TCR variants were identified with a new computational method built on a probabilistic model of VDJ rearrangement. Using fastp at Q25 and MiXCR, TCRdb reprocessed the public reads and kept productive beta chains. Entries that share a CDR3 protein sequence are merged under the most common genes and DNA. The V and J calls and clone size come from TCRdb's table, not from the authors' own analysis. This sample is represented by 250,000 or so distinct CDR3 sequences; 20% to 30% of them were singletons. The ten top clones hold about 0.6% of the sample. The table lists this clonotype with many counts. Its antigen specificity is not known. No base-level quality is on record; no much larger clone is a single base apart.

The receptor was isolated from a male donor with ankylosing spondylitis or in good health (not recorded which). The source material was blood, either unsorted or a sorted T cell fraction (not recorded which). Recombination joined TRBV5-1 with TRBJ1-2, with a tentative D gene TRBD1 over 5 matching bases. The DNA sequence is TGCGCCAGCAGCTTGTTAGGGACGGAGATGGGCTACACCTTC. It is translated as CASSLLGTEMGYTF.